These 7 T cell receptor beta chains were all obtained from the same sample, sequenced in a study of cytomegalovirus exposure and HLA in healthy donors. PCR used 60 Vbeta primers and 13 Jbeta primers. Assay: immunoSEQ multiplex PCR; the TCRdb copy retains only in-frame clones and omits some. The table records fewer than 250,000 clones, about 83% of them present only once. Sample: PBMCs. These TCRs come from a girl aged 5-17 years in good health and CMV-seronegative.

This clone has just one count. This chain joins TRBV2 and TRBJ2-2; 9 positions agree with TRBD1. CDR1 is SNHLY and CDR2 is FYNNEI in the germline V gene. The CDR3 is made up of 14 amino acids. Trimming took 11 bases from V and 5 from J; bases not matched to a gene: 9. In nucleotides, the CDR3 is TGTGCCGGGGGACAGGGCCCACCGACCGGGGAGCTGTTTTTT. Translation gives CAGGQGPPTGELFF.

The J gene is TRBJ2-7, the V gene TRBV9; D is unclear. The CDR3 runs to 14 residues. Germline values: CDR1 SGDLS, CDR2 YYNGEE. The ends were cut back, 0 bases at V and 2 bases at J, with 9 bases in the middle. CDR3 bases: TGTGCCAGCAGCGTAGACAGTAATCCCTACGAGCAGTACTTC. This codes for CASSVDSNPYEQYF. Looking up the rest from reference TRBV9 and TRBJ2-7 gives the full variable domain: DSGVTQTPKHLITATGQRVTLRCSPRSGDLSVYWYQQSLDQGLQFLIQYYNGEERAKGNILERFSAQQFPDLHSELNLSSLELGDSALYFCASSVDSNPYEQYFGPGTRLTVT.

The chain is built from TRBV12-5 and TRBJ1-1; possible D gene TRBD1, 5 bases. V was clipped by 7 bases and J by 4 bases, with 13 bases between them. The CDR3 runs to 13 residues. Germline loops: CDR1 LGHNT, CDR2 FRNRAP. This CDR3 is CASALGGATEAFF. The CDR3 DNA follows: TGTGCTAGTGCCCTGGGGGGAGCCACTGAAGCTTTCTTT. Together with reference TRBV12-5 and TRBJ1-1, the CDR3 gives the full variable domain: DARVTQTPRHKVTEMGQEVTMRCQPILGHNTVFWYRQTMMQGLELLAYFRNRAPLDDSGMPKDRFSAEMPDATLATLKIQPSEPRDSAVYFCASALGGATEAFFGQGTRLTVV.

In DNA, the CDR3 is TGTGCCAGCAGTTACTCAGGACAGGCCAATCAGCCCCAGCATTTT. It codes for CASSYSGQANQPQHF. V gene TRBV6-5 combines with J gene TRBJ1-5; 7 bases agree with TRBD1. Germline V gene lookup returns CDR1 MNHEY and CDR2 SVGAGI. CDR3 length: 15 amino acids. With 0 bases clipped from V and 3 bases from J, the junction kept 2 bases outside the gene matches.

The J gene is TRBJ2-7, the V gene TRBV19; the match to TRBD1 covers 8 bases. Germline-derived CDR1 and CDR2 are LNHDA and SQIVND (reference sequence). The CDR3 loop spans 14 amino acids. V was clipped by 5 bases and J by 1 base; unmatched bases: 4. CDR3 DNA sequence: TGTGCCAGTAGTGGGACAGGTGGATCCTACGAGCAGTACTTC. This encodes CASSGTGGSYEQYF.

This chain uses TRBV5-4 with TRBJ2-1; 7 bases are shared with TRBD1. Germline CDR1 and CDR2: SGHNT and YYREEE (reference sequence). The CDR3 contains 15 residues. Unmatched junction bases numbered 7, after V lost 3 bases and J lost 4 bases. In DNA, the CDR3 is TGTGCCAGCAGCTCAAGACAGGGCTCTTACAATGAGCAGTTCTTC. Translating it yields CASSSRQGSYNEQFF.

CDR3 in DNA: TGTGCCAGCAGCCCATCCCTTCAGGCTCGTAGCTCCTACGAGCAGTACTTC. This codes for CASSPSLQARSSYEQYF. The chain employs TRBV7-6 and TRBJ2-7; D call uncertain. The CDR3 consists of 17 residues. Germline CDR1 and CDR2: SGHVS and FNYEAQ. V gave up 5 bases and J gave up 0 bases, with 20 bases separating them.